The clone carrying this T cell receptor (beta chain) was observed many times. This entry is derived from a study of neurological immune-mediated disorders. The time point is: longitudinal time-point 3. CDR3 length: 15 residues. The V end was cut by 1 base, the J end by 0 bases, with 11 bases between. Per germline, CDR1 DFQATT and CDR2 SNEGSKA (reference sequence). From the 5' RACE reads, TCRdb called clonotypes with MiXCR, one entry per CDR3 protein. The repertoire holds 85,000 to 110,000 distinct CDR3 sequences, 10% to 13% seen once, with about 3.1% in the top ten. Material for sequencing was PBMCs. The sequence derives from a female donor with HTLV-1-associated myelopathy (HAM/TSP). This chain uses TRBV20-1 with TRBJ2-3, with D tentatively TRBD2 (6 bases). The DNA for the CDR3 is TGCAGTGCTAGAGTCTTTAGCGGTAGCACAGATACGCAGTATTTT. Translation: CSARVFSGSTDTQYF.